This TCR beta chain was retrieved from a study of T-cell memory formation after mild COVID-19. Worth noting for this clonotype: At one end, the junction sequence differs from germline, possibly due to a read error.

TCRdb fed the 5' RACE reads into MiXCR, producing one record per CDR3 protein. The sample lists hundreds of thousands of distinct CDR3 sequences, 15% occurring once. The CDR3 is 15 residues long. Germline lookup yields CDR1 LGHNA and CDR2 YSLEER. The V call is TRBV4-3, the J call TRBJ1-4; TRBD1 agrees at 9 bases. This clonotype originated in an adult woman who had mild COVID-19 (a few samples of this study predate the infection). Cell type and time point are not known. The sequenced sample was PBMCs or a T cell subset sorted from them (not recorded which). CDR3 residues: CARSQHRGQNEKLFF. The CDR3 coding sequence is TGCGCCAGAAGCCAGCACAGGGGGCAGAATGAAAAACTGTTTTTT.